The sequence of this TCR beta chain was determined in a study of cytomegalovirus exposure and HLA in healthy donors. The wider study: The 95 to 150 validation repertoires used a platform that matched the one used for the roughly 700 first-cohort repertoires, as a later analysis reported.

Points from the study as a whole: While the bulk of TCR sequences proved rare, some public TCRs turned up in many donors. Overall, about 160 TCR beta chains were annotated as cytomegalovirus-associated.

The donors were part of the validation cohort, which consisted of some 120 subjects and was separate from the first cohort of 666 subjects. The CDR3 consists of 16 residues. Germline V gene sequence: CDR1 SGHDT, CDR2 YYEEEE. Trimming at V came to 2 bases and at J to 5 bases, leaving 6 bases not matched to a gene. TCRdb's copy holds only in-frame clones and misses some; the assay was immunoSEQ multiplex PCR. The table has 250,000 to 300,000 clones, around 90% seen once. In this sample, this clone turned up once. Its antigen is still unknown. The origin of this receptor is a woman aged 18 to 35 in good health and CMV-seronegative. The V and J genes are TRBV5-6 and TRBJ2-1; 11 bases line up with TRBD2. Sequencing used PBMCs. This CDR3 is CASSFLLAGADNEQFF. As DNA, the CDR3 is TGTGCCAGCAGCTTCCTACTAGCGGGGGCCGACAATGAGCAGTTCTTC. The whole variable domain, filled in from reference TRBV5-6 and TRBJ2-1, reads DAGVTQSPTHLIKTRGQQVTLRCSPKSGHDTVSWYQQALGQGPQFIFQYYEEEERQRGNFPDRFSGHQFPNYSSELNVNALLLGDSALYLCASSFLLAGADNEQFFGPGTRLTVL.